This T cell receptor (beta chain) is from a study of blood T cells in healthy people across ages. The CDR3 length is 13 residues. V gave up 4 bases and J gave up 2 bases, with 7 bases separating them. CDR1 is SGHAT, CDR2 FQNNGV, per germline. Using a J-beta primer mix together with a sample-barcoded 5' primer, a second PCR was run for about 6 to 12 cycles. The study obtained at least 2.5 million CDR3-containing paired-end reads from every sample. One entry per CDR3 protein, called by TCRdb with MiXCR from the 5' RACE reads. The repertoire holds about 770,000 distinct CDR3 sequences, under 45% seen once, with about a fifth in the top ten.

Sequenced: blood. The V and J genes are TRBV11-2 and TRBJ2-3, with D uncertain. This receptor was obtained from a man between 60 and 70 years old in good health. The CDR3 bases are TGTGCCAGCAGCTGCGGCTACACAGATACGCAGTATTTT. Amino acids: CASSCGYTDTQYF. Supplemented by reference TRBV11-2 and TRBJ2-3, the full variable domain reads EAGVAQSPRYKIIEKRQSVAFWCNPISGHATLYWYQQILGQGPKLLIQFQNNGVVDDSQLPKDRFSAERLKGVDSTLKIQPAKLEDSAVYLCASSCGYTDTQYFGPGTRLTVL.